The 25 T cell receptor beta chains presented below share a single source sample, sequenced in a study of B cell selection in AIRE deficiency (dated by TCRdb to the late 2010s). Libraries were built with the immunoSEQ multiplex PCR assay. Sourced from immuneACCESS, this table was stored by TCRdb with only in-frame sequences that have V and J called. A share of the clones is absent; for the studies checked, an unresolved V gene accounts for under half, and the remainder has no known explanation. The sample table records tens of thousands of clones; 97% of these occur just once. The ten largest clonotypes hold approximately 0.15% of the sample. Conventional CD4 T cells were sorted as cells that were CD4+CD127+. The sample was conventional CD4+ T cells sorted from PBMCs. These receptors were collected from a human donor with AIRE deficiency.

J is TRBJ2-7 and V is TRBV7-9; D unclear. Germline V gene sequence: CDR1 SEHNR, CDR2 FQNEAQ (reference sequence). CDR3 size: 14 residues. V was pared by 8 bases and J by 0 bases, with 14 bases between. CDR3 loop: CASSRVKSSYEQYF. In DNA form, the CDR3 reads TGTGCCAGCTCCAGAGTGAAGAGCTCCTACGAGCAGTACTTC.

The rearrangement joins TRBV7-3 to TRBJ2-3; D uncertain. Between the trimmed V and J ends, which lost 3 bases and 2 bases, there was a span of 9 bases. The CDR3 is 14 amino acids. Germline CDR1 is SGHTA and CDR2 is FQGTGA. The CDR3, as DNA: TGTGCCAGCAGCTTTAGTAGGGACACAGATACGCAGTATTTT. This translates into CASSFSRDTDTQYF.

The chain combines TRBV11-3 with TRBJ2-7; tentatively, D is TRBD1 (5 bases). This CDR3 spans 12 amino acids. V lost 5 bases to trimming and J lost 3 bases, with 8 bases between them. The germline V gene has CDR1 SGHNT and CDR2 YENEEA. CDR3 residues: CASSEQDYEQYF. The CDR3 DNA follows: TGTGCCAGCAGCGAACAGGACTACGAGCAGTACTTC. Looking up the rest from reference TRBV11-3 and TRBJ2-7 gives the full variable domain: EAGVVQSPRYKIIEKKQPVAFWCNPISGHNTLYWYLQNLGQGPELLIRYENEEAVDDSQLPKDRFSAERLKGVDSTLKIQPAELGDSAVYLCASSEQDYEQYFGPGTRLTVT.

This chain joins TRBV27 and TRBJ2-2; D remains ambiguous. CDR3 size: 15 residues. V lost 3 bases and J 3 bases, leaving 11 bases between the germline ends. Germline assignment: CDR1 MNHEY and CDR2 SMNVEV (reference sequence). The CDR3, as DNA: TGTGCCAGCAGTTTGGGCCAGGTAGACACCGGGGAGCTGTTTTTT. Protein product: CASSLGQVDTGELFF.

This sequence joins TRBV7-3 and TRBJ2-7, with 10 bases identical to TRBD2. Trimming cost V 3 bases and J 5 bases; bases outside gene matches: 1. The CDR3 is made up of 13 amino acids. Germline V lookup: CDR1 SGHTA, CDR2 FQGTGA. The CDR3 protein is CASSLTSGHEQYF. In DNA, the CDR3 is TGTGCCAGCAGCTTGACTAGCGGGCACGAGCAGTACTTC.

The J gene is TRBJ2-1, the V gene TRBV11-3; D is unresolved. With 6 bases removed from V and 4 bases from J, the gap between germline ends came to 4 bases. The CDR3 consists of 11 residues. Germline assignment: CDR1 SGHNT and CDR2 YENEEA. Here the CDR3 reads CASSRYNEQFF. The CDR3 DNA sequence: TGTGCCAGCAGTCGATACAATGAGCAGTTCTTC.

The chain links TRBV7-2 to TRBJ2-1, with 7 bases fitting TRBD1. The CDR3 runs 15 residues. The ends lost 3 bases at V and 6 bases at J; junction bases unmatched: 8. Germline CDR1 and CDR2: SGHTA and FQGNSA. In DNA, the CDR3 is TGTGCCAGCAGCTTTGACAGGGATGCGGGCAATGAGCAGTTCTTC. It yields the protein CASSFDRDAGNEQFF.

This chain links TRBV5-4 with TRBJ2-1; the match to TRBD1 covers 9 bases. V shed 2 bases and J 2 bases; nucleotides not matched to a gene: 5. This CDR3 spans 16 amino acids. Per the germline V gene, CDR1 is SGHNT and CDR2 is YYREEE (reference sequence). This CDR3 is CASSFTGGRTYNEQFF. The CDR3, as DNA: TGTGCCAGCAGCTTCACAGGGGGCAGGACCTACAATGAGCAGTTCTTC. Full variable domain (remainder filled in from reference TRBV5-4 and TRBJ2-1): ETGVTQSPTHLIKTRGQQVTLRCSSQSGHNTVSWYQQALGQGPQFIFQYYREEENGRGNFPPRFSGLQFPNYSSELNVNALELDDSALYLCASSFTGGRTYNEQFFGPGTRLTVL.

This rearrangement joins TRBV30 to TRBJ2-3, with D tentatively TRBD1 (6 bases). V was shortened by 3 bases and J by 2 bases, with 18 bases between the two germline ends. This CDR3 is 16 amino acids long. Germline V gene sequence: CDR1 GTSNPN, CDR2 SVGIG (reference sequence). The CDR3 DNA sequence: TGTGCCTGGAGCCGTAATTGGGGACACCTCACAGATACGCAGTATTTT. Translating it yields CAWSRNWGHLTDTQYF.

The chain couples TRBV6-6 to TRBJ1-5; 8 bases fit TRBD1. Germline CDR1 MNHNY, CDR2 SVGAGI (reference sequence). The V gene end was trimmed by 6 bases and the J gene end by 0 bases; junction bases not matched to a gene: 4. The CDR3 is 15 amino acids. The DNA of the CDR3 is TGTGCCAGCAGGACAGGGGAAAATAGCAATCAGCCCCAGCATTTT. It codes for CASRTGENSNQPQHF.

V and J are TRBV4-2 and TRBJ2-1; 7 nucleotides line up with TRBD1. The CDR3 is 14 residues long. The germline V gene has CDR1 LGHNA and CDR2 YNFKEQ. With 1 base clipped from V and 5 bases from J, the junction kept 2 bases outside the gene matches. The CDR3 spells CASSQVGTDNEQFF. CDR3 coding DNA: TGTGCCAGCAGCCAAGTCGGGACAGACAATGAGCAGTTCTTC.

The chain uses TRBV7-2 and TRBJ2-7; 12 positions match TRBD1. V gave up 3 bases and J gave up 4 bases; unmatched junction bases: 1. Germline CDR1 and CDR2: SGHTA and FQGNSA. The CDR3 consists of 14 residues. Here the CDR3 DNA reads TGTGCCAGCAGCTTGGGACAGGGGGCTTACGAGCAGTACTTC. Protein: CASSLGQGAYEQYF.

This clone was detected only once. The CDR3 is CASSSGQGRSQPQHF. Written as DNA, the CDR3 is TGTGCCAGCAGCTCCGGACAGGGAAGGAGTCAGCCCCAGCATTTT. The chain has TRBV7-2 and TRBJ1-5; 8 bases are shared with TRBD1. V shed 4 bases, J shed 6 bases, and the junction held 8 bases outside the gene matches. The CDR3 is made up of 15 amino acids. Germline CDR1 SGHTA, CDR2 FQGNSA.

The CDR3 nucleotides are TGTGCCAGCTCATTGGGCCAGTTAAAGCTCAACGAGCAGTACTTC. It specifies CASSLGQLKLNEQYF. This chain connects TRBV18 to TRBJ2-5; D call uncertain. The last part of the DNA fits TRBJ2-7 better; the J call may be wrong. Per germline, CDR1 KGHSH and CDR2 LQKENI. CDR3 length: 15 amino acids.

The J gene is TRBJ1-5, the V gene TRBV28; 12 bases line up with TRBD1. Germline-derived CDR1 and CDR2 are MDHEN and SYDVKM. The length of the CDR3 is 19 residues. The V and J ends lost 3 bases and 7 bases, in that order; junction bases with no gene match: 16. CDR3 residues: CASSFPRVSGTGGSQPQHF. CDR3 DNA: TGTGCCAGCAGTTTCCCCCGGGTGAGCGGGACAGGGGGCAGCCAGCCCCAGCATTTT.

The chain couples TRBV5-3 to TRBJ1-1; D not certain. TRBV5-3 is classed as an ORF, of uncertain function. The CDR3 covers 17 residues. V dropped 3 bases and J dropped 1 base, with 19 bases sitting between them. For the CDR3, the DNA is TGTGCCAGAAGCTCCGCACCGGGCCTCTGGGAGAACACTGAAGCTTTCTTT. Its protein is CARSSAPGLWENTEAFF.

This chain uses TRBV7-9 with TRBJ1-1, with D possibly matching TRBD1 (5 bases). Deletions cut 4 bases from V and 0 bases from J, with 18 bases between. CDR3 size: 17 residues. Germline V gene lookup returns CDR1 SEHNR and CDR2 FQNEAQ (reference sequence). CDR3 DNA: TGTGCCAGCAGCTCCGGGCTCTGGGGGAGCATGAACACTGAAGCTTTCTTT. Translated: CASSSGLWGSMNTEAFF.

The chain links TRBV18 to TRBJ1-2; the match to TRBD1 covers 7 bases. V dropped 3 bases and J dropped 2; count of bases not matched to a gene: 3. Germline CDR1 KGHSH, CDR2 LQKENI. The CDR3 is 14 residues long. The CDR3 here is CASSPGQQNYGYTF. DNA for the CDR3: TGTGCCAGCTCACCGGGACAGCAAAACTATGGCTACACCTTC.

The chain couples TRBV7-8 to TRBJ2-1; TRBD2 aligns across 9 bases. V lost 5 bases and J lost 7; bases outside the gene matches: 9. Germline V gene sequence: CDR1 SGHVS, CDR2 FQNEAQ. The CDR3 totals 15 residues. CDR3 protein: CASSGGLAVTNEQFF. CDR3 sequence (DNA): TGTGCCAGCAGCGGGGGACTAGCTGTTACAAATGAGCAGTTCTTC.

The chain recombines TRBV4-1 with TRBJ2-4; TRBD1 might be the D (6 bases). CDR1 MGHRA and CDR2 YSYEKL come from the germline V gene. The CDR3 is 16 amino acids. Trimming removed 3 bases at V and 5 bases at J, with 17 bases between. The CDR3 region has the DNA TGCGCCAGCAGCCACCTCCTGAGGGGACAAGAAAACATTCAGTACTTC. Translated, it gives CASSHLLRGQENIQYF.

This chain uses TRBV18 with TRBJ2-5; possible D gene TRBD1, 6 bases. With the DNA end fitting TRBJ2-7 better, the J assignment may be wrong. Germline V CDR1 and CDR2: KGHSH, LQKENI. CDR3 size: 14 residues. The CDR3 region has the DNA TGTGCCAGCTCACCTAATTCAGGGGACCACGAGCAGTACTTC. It yields the protein CASSPNSGDHEQYF.

The chain employs TRBV28 and TRBJ2-4; 9 positions agree with TRBD2. With V trimmed by 3 bases and J by 0 bases, 3 bases remained unmatched. CDR1 is MDHEN, CDR2 SYDVKM, per germline. The CDR3 runs to 16 residues. For the CDR3, the DNA is TGTGCCAGCAGTTTTGGGCGGGGGGGAGCCAAAAACATTCAGTACTTC. Amino acid sequence: CASSFGRGGAKNIQYF.

The rearrangement joins TRBV30 to TRBJ1-2, with D perhaps matching TRBD1 (6 bases). The V end was cut by 1 base, the J end by 4 bases, with 10 bases between. Germline V CDR1 and CDR2: GTSNPN, SVGIG (reference sequence). The CDR3 sequence is 13 residues long. CDR3 in amino acids: CAWSGQEGYGYTF. CDR3 DNA: TGTGCCTGGAGTGGACAGGAGGGCTATGGCTACACCTTC.

CDR3 sequence (DNA): TGTGCCAGCAGCCGAATTACTAGCACAGATACGCAGTATTTT. Protein: CASSRITSTDTQYF. The rearrangement joins TRBV11-2 to TRBJ2-3, with D unresolved. The CDR3 runs to 14 residues. CDR1 is SGHAT and CDR2 is FQNNGV in the germline V gene. The V end lost 5 bases, the J end lost 0 bases, and 9 bases lay between the germline ends.

The rearrangement joins TRBV2 to TRBJ1-3; TRBD1 matches at 7 bases. CDR3 length: 16 amino acids. V trimming: 6 bases; J trimming: 4 bases; junction bases outside the gene matches: 12. Germline V gives CDR1 SNHLY, CDR2 FYNNEI. The CDR3 reads CASRADRQGTGNTIYF. In DNA, the CDR3 is TGTGCCAGCAGAGCCGATAGACAGGGCACCGGAAACACCATATATTTT.